These 17 T cell receptor beta chains came from one sample sequenced in a study of shared clonotypes between healthy human individuals. As defined, naive CD8 cells were CD45RO-negative and positively selected for CCR7, with terminally differentiated effector memory CD45RA+ cells excluded. Method: immunoSEQ multiplex PCR; TCRdb's copy keeps in-frame clones and lacks some. This table has 1.5 million to 2.5 million clones, roughly 94% appearing once. Sample: naive CD8+ T cells sorted from blood. The receptor set was obtained from a man between 18 and 35 years old in good health.

This chain uses TRBV2 with TRBJ2-7; D might be TRBD1 (5 bases). The CDR3 contains 14 residues. V lost 6 bases, J lost 0 bases, and 12 bases lay in between. Germline V gene lookup returns CDR1 SNHLY and CDR2 FYNNEI. This CDR3 is CASRPTESSYEQYF. CDR3 bases: TGTGCCAGCAGGCCGACAGAGAGCTCCTACGAGCAGTACTTC.

V is TRBV5-6 and J is TRBJ2-2, with 11 bases fitting TRBD1. CDR1 and CDR2 (germline): SGHDT, YYEEEE. The CDR3 extends over 15 amino acids. The junction had 5 bases not matched to a gene; V was cut back by 5 bases and J by 5 bases. CDR3 residues: CASSSDRGRTGELFF. The CDR3 DNA is TGTGCCAGCAGTTCGGACAGGGGGCGAACCGGGGAGCTGTTTTTT.

CDR3 protein: CASRPTSGSASYEQYF. As DNA, the CDR3 is TGTGCCAGCAGGCCAACTAGCGGGAGCGCTTCGTACGAGCAGTACTTC. The chain joins TRBV27 to TRBJ2-7, with TRBD2 matching 11 bases. The CDR3 has 16 residues. V lost 6 bases to trimming and J lost 4 bases; unmatched junction nucleotides: 11. CDR1 MNHEY and CDR2 SMNVEV come from the germline V gene (reference sequence).

V is TRBV9 and J is TRBJ2-7, with 7 nucleotides matching TRBD1. The CDR3 extends over 15 amino acids. Germline loops: CDR1 SGDLS, CDR2 YYNGEE. V trimming: 3 bases; J trimming: 3 bases; junction bases outside the gene matches: 9. The CDR3 DNA reads as TGTGCCAGCAGCGCACAGGGGTCTCTTGGCTACGAGCAGTACTTC. Translating gives CASSAQGSLGYEQYF.

This clone was recorded only once. The V and J genes are TRBV14 and TRBJ2-3, with TRBD1 matching over 7 bases. Germline lookup yields CDR1 SGHDN and CDR2 FVKESK. The CDR3 is 15 amino acids. Trimming at V came to 0 bases and at J to 2 bases, leaving 2 bases not matched to a gene. CDR3 DNA: TGTGCCAGCAGCCAAGAGACAGGGTACACAGATACGCAGTATTTT. Translating it yields CASSQETGYTDTQYF.

J is TRBJ1-1 and V is TRBV27, with a tentative D call TRBD1 (5 bases). The CDR3 loop spans 14 amino acids. V lost 3 bases to trimming and J lost 4 bases, with 12 bases between them. Germline CDR1 reads MNHEY; CDR2 reads SMNVEV (reference sequence). The CDR3 here is CASSLGRAGTEAFF. The CDR3 bases are TGTGCCAGCAGTTTGGGCAGGGCCGGCACTGAAGCTTTCTTT.

The gene calls are TRBV5-8 and TRBJ2-7; TRBD2 aligns across 11 bases. V trimming: 4 bases; J trimming: 5 bases; junction bases outside the gene matches: 8. The CDR3 has 15 residues. CDR1 and CDR2 from the germline V gene are SGHTS and YDEGEE. The DNA of the CDR3 is TGTGCCAGCAGCCCCGGGGTAGCGGGGGGGCACGAGCAGTACTTC. The encoded protein is CASSPGVAGGHEQYF.

This chain uses TRBV4-1 with TRBJ2-1, with TRBD2 identical over 8 bases. CDR3 length: 21 residues. V was pared by 0 bases and J by 0 bases, with 16 bases of the junction left unmatched. Germline CDR1 is MGHRA and CDR2 is YSYEKL. Here the CDR3 DNA reads TGCGCCAGCAGCCAAGAGCCGGGGGCTTTACTAGCGGAAAGCTCCTACAATGAGCAGTTCTTC. Translated: CASSQEPGALLAESSYNEQFF.

This chain links TRBV4-1 with TRBJ1-5, with unresolved D. This CDR3 spans 16 amino acids. Germline lookup yields CDR1 MGHRA and CDR2 YSYEKL. Trimming took off 0 bases at V and 2 bases at J, with 11 bases between the two ends. CDR3 nucleotide sequence: TGCGCCAGCAGCCAAGAAGGCTCGGTCGGCAATCAGCCCCAGCATTTT. Protein product: CASSQEGSVGNQPQHF.

The chain recombines TRBV9 with TRBJ2-5, with TRBD1 matching 9 bases. The junction had 5 bases not matched to a gene; V was cut back by 3 bases and J by 2 bases. The CDR3 is 15 amino acids. Per the germline V gene, CDR1 is SGDLS and CDR2 is YYNGEE. CDR3 sequence (DNA): TGTGCCAGCAGCGCCTGGACAGGGGAGCAAGAGACCCAGTACTTC. It is translated as CASSAWTGEQETQYF.

The genes are TRBV5-8 and TRBJ2-7, with D uncertain. Trimming removed 2 bases at V and 0 bases at J, with 3 bases between. The CDR3 totals 12 residues. Per the germline V gene, CDR1 is SGHTS and CDR2 is YDEGEE. CDR3 in amino acids: CASSFRSYEQYF. The CDR3 DNA sequence: TGTGCCAGCAGCTTCCGCTCCTACGAGCAGTACTTC. The whole variable domain, filled in from reference TRBV5-8 and TRBJ2-7, reads EAGVTQSPTHLIKTRGQQATLRCSPISGHTSVYWYQQALGLGLQFLLWYDEGEERNRGNFPPRFSGRQFPNYSSELNVNALELEDSALYLCASSFRSYEQYFGPGTRLTVT.

The chain is built from TRBV6-1 and TRBJ2-7, with a tentative D call TRBD2 (6 bases). Deletions cut 8 bases from V and 4 bases from J, with 21 bases between. The CDR3 spans 15 residues. CDR1 and CDR2 (germline): MNHNS, SASEGT. The CDR3 DNA follows: TGTGCCAGCGTTGGGACTCAAGGGATATTATACGAGCAGTACTTC. It specifies CASVGTQGILYEQYF.

The V call is TRBV6-6, the J call TRBJ2-7, with 9 bases lining up with TRBD1. This CDR3 is 13 amino acids long. The germline gives CDR1 MNHNY, CDR2 SVGAGI (reference sequence). V trimming: 7 bases; J trimming: 3 bases; junction bases outside the gene matches: 4. The CDR3 loop reads CASTWGQGYEQYF. CDR3 coding DNA: TGTGCCAGCACCTGGGGACAGGGCTACGAGCAGTACTTC.

Comment on this clone: The sample holds other DNA sequences that translate to the same CDR3. The J gene is TRBJ1-5, the V gene TRBV27; TRBD1 is a possible D gene (5 bases). CDR1 and CDR2 (germline): MNHEY, SMNVEV (reference sequence). CDR3 length: 14 amino acids. V lost 6 bases and J lost 0, with 9 bases in between. As DNA, the CDR3 is TGTGCCAGCAGATCTGGGGGTAGCAATCAGCCCCAGCATTTT. Its protein is CASRSGGSNQPQHF.

In regard to this clone: Other DNA sequences in this sample translate to the same CDR3. This chain connects TRBV7-2 to TRBJ2-3, with 10 bases lining up with TRBD2. This CDR3 is built from 16 residues. With 1 base clipped from V and 1 base from J, the junction kept 2 bases outside the gene matches. The germline V gene has CDR1 SGHTA and CDR2 FQGNSA. The CDR3 is CASSLGLAGGTDTQYF. The CDR3 nucleotides read TGTGCCAGCAGCTTAGGGCTAGCGGGGGGCACAGATACGCAGTATTTT.

The DNA for the CDR3 is TGTGCCAGCAGCTTAGATCAGGGGACTTACAATGAGCAGTTCTTC. Translating gives CASSLDQGTYNEQFF. The rearrangement uses TRBV11-3 and TRBJ2-1; either TRBD1 or TRBD2 may fit D (6 bases each). Trimming took off 0 bases at V and 4 bases at J, with 10 bases between the two ends. The CDR3 length is 15 residues. Germline V lookup: CDR1 SGHNT, CDR2 YENEEA.

As concerns this clone: The sample contains more than one DNA sequence encoding this CDR3. This chain connects TRBV7-9 to TRBJ2-7, with D maybe TRBD2 (5 bases). The germline CDR1 and CDR2 sequences are SEHNR and FQNEAQ (reference sequence). With 3 bases removed from V and 1 base from J, the gap between germline ends came to 7 bases. CDR3 size: 13 residues. CDR3 DNA: TGTGCCAGCAGCTTGTCGGGGTCCTACGAGCAGTACTTC. As protein: CASSLSGSYEQYF.